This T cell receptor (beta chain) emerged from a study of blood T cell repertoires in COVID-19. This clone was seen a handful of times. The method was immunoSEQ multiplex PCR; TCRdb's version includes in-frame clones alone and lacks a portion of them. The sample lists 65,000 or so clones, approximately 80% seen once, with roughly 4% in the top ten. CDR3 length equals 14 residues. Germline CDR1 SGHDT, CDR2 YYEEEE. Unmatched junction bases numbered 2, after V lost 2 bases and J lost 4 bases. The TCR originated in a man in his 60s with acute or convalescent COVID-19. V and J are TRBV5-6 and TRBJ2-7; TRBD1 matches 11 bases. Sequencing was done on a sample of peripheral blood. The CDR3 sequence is CASSLGTGGYEQYF. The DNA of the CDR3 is TGTGCCAGCAGCTTAGGGACAGGGGGGTACGAGCAGTACTTC. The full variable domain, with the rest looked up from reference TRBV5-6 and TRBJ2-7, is DAGVTQSPTHLIKTRGQQVTLRCSPKSGHDTVSWYQQALGQGPQFIFQYYEEEERQRGNFPDRFSGHQFPNYSSELNVNALLLGDSALYLCASSLGTGGYEQYFGPGTRLTVT.